These 10 T cell receptor beta chains originate from one sample sequenced in a study of cytomegalovirus exposure and HLA in healthy donors. Primers for the PCR totalled 60 Vbeta and 13 Jbeta. TCRdb's copy holds only in-frame clones and misses some; the assay was immunoSEQ multiplex PCR. The sample has about 140,000 clones, roughly 80% seen once; the top ten hold roughly 1.2%. Sequenced input: PBMCs. Source of these receptors: a female donor in good health and CMV-seronegative.

The chain combines TRBV27 with TRBJ2-7, with 8 nucleotides matching TRBD1. The CDR3 has 14 amino acids. With 5 bases clipped from V and 4 bases from J, the junction kept 7 bases outside the gene matches. Germline lookup yields CDR1 MNHEY and CDR2 SMNVEV (reference sequence). The CDR3 nucleotides read TGTGCCAGCAGTGGAGGACAGGGACTTTACGAGCAGTACTTC. As protein: CASSGGQGLYEQYF.

This chain joins TRBV7-3 and TRBJ1-1; tentatively, D is TRBD1 (5 bases). V was clipped by 6 bases and J by 5 bases, with 13 bases between them. Germline CDR1 is SGHTA and CDR2 is FQGTGA. This CDR3 contains 13 residues. This CDR3 is CASRLTGGTEAFF. CDR3 in DNA: TGTGCCAGCAGACTCACCGGGGGGACTGAAGCTTTCTTT.

This chain connects TRBV15 to TRBJ2-7; 8 nucleotides agree with TRBD1. Germline trimming cut 1 base from V and 3 bases from J; bases unmatched to any gene: 2. Germline V gene sequence: CDR1 LNHNV, CDR2 YYDKDF (reference sequence). This CDR3 has 14 residues. CDR3 sequence: CATSRVDRDYEQYF. CDR3 bases: TGTGCCACCAGCAGAGTGGACAGGGACTACGAGCAGTACTTC.

The chain combines TRBV25-1 with TRBJ2-2, with a tentative D call TRBD2 (5 bases). The CDR3 is 12 amino acids. Germline-derived CDR1 and CDR2 are MGHDK and SYGVNS. V lost 5 bases to trimming and J lost 6 bases, with 7 bases between them. The CDR3 loop reads CASSWESGELFF. The CDR3 coding sequence is TGTGCCAGCAGTTGGGAGTCCGGGGAGCTGTTTTTT. The full variable domain, in which reference TRBV25-1 and TRBJ2-2 provide the parts outside the CDR3, is EADIYQTPRYLVIGTGKKITLECSQTMGHDKMYWYQQDPGMELHLIHYSYGVNSTEKGDLSSESTVSRIRTEHFPLTLESARPSHTSQYLCASSWESGELFFGEGSRLTVL.

The chain links TRBV27 to TRBJ2-1; 7 bases line up with TRBD1. CDR3 size: 13 residues. Germline values: CDR1 MNHEY, CDR2 SMNVEV (reference sequence). Trimming took 6 bases from V and 1 from J; bases not matched to a gene: 0. The CDR3 here is CASRTGSYNEQFF. The CDR3 region has the DNA TGTGCCAGCAGGACAGGGTCCTACAATGAGCAGTTCTTC.

The CDR3, as DNA: TGTGCCAGCAGTTACCCCGACGCAGGAGGCTACACCTTC. Translation gives CASSYPDAGGYTF. This chain links TRBV6-5 with TRBJ1-2; D uncertain. Germline loops: CDR1 MNHEY, CDR2 SVGAGI. CDR3 size: 13 residues. Trimming left V 2 bases short and J 8 bases short, with 12 bases between.

The genes are TRBV9 and TRBJ1-2; no firm D call. Germline CDR1 is SGDLS and CDR2 is YYNGEE. The CDR3 extends over 15 amino acids. The V end lost 2 bases, the J end lost 7 bases, and 18 bases lay between the germline ends. In DNA form, the CDR3 reads TGTGCCAGCAGCGTCGGAAAGGCCGGGTTGGGTGGCTACACCTTC. This codes for CASSVGKAGLGGYTF.

The chain has TRBV4-1 and TRBJ1-1; possible D gene TRBD1, 5 bases. Trimming stripped 1 base from V and 0 bases from J, with 12 bases between. CDR1 is MGHRA, CDR2 YSYEKL, per germline. This CDR3 has 16 amino acids. The CDR3 DNA follows: TGCGCCAGCAGCCAAGTTGGGAGGACACTGAACACTGAAGCTTTCTTT. This gives the protein CASSQVGRTLNTEAFF.

The gene calls are TRBV7-6 and TRBJ1-1; 11 bases match TRBD1. Trimming cost V 5 bases and J 5 bases; bases outside gene matches: 4. This CDR3 has 14 amino acids. CDR1 and CDR2 (germline): SGHVS, FNYEAQ. CDR3 in DNA: TGTGCCAGCAGCCCCGGGACAGGGGGAACTGAAGCTTTCTTT. Translation gives CASSPGTGGTEAFF.

V is TRBV27 and J is TRBJ2-2, with D perhaps matching TRBD2 (6 bases). The germline gives CDR1 MNHEY, CDR2 SMNVEV (reference sequence). This CDR3 is 18 amino acids long. Trimming took off 3 bases at V and 0 bases at J, with 17 bases between the two ends. CDR3 nucleotide sequence: TGTGCCAGCAGTTTTAGATTGCCCGGACTAACGAACACCGGGGAGCTGTTTTTT. Translating gives CASSFRLPGLTNTGELFF.